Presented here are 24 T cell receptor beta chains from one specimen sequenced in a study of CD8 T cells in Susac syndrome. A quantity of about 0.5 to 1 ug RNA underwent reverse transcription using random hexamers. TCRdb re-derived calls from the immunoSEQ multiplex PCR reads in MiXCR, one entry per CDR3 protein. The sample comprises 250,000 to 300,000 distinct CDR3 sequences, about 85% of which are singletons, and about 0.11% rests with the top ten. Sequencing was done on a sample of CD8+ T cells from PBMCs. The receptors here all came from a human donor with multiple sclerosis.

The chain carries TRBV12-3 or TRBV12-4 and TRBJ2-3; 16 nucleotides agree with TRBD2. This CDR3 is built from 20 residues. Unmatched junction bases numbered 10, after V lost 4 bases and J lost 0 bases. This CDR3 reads CASSSMTGLAGGGSTDTQYF. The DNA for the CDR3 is TGTGCCAGCAGTTCAATGACGGGACTAGCGGGAGGGGGGAGCACAGATACGCAGTATTTT.

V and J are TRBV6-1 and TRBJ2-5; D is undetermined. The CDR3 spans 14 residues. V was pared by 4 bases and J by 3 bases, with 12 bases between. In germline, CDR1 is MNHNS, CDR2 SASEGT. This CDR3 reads CASSVFFREETQYF. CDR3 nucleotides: TGTGCCAGCAGTGTATTCTTCCGGGAAGAGACCCAGTACTTC.

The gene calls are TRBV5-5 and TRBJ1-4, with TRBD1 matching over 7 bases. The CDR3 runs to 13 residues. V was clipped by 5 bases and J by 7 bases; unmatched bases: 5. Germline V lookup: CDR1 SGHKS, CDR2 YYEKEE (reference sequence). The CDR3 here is CASRPTGFEKLFF. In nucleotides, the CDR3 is TGTGCCAGCAGACCGACAGGGTTTGAAAAACTGTTTTTT. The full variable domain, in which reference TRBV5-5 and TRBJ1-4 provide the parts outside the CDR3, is DAGVTQSPTHLIKTRGQQVTLRCSPISGHKSVSWYQQVLGQGPQFIFQYYEKEERGRGNFPDRFSARQFPNYSSELNVNALLLGDSALYLCASRPTGFEKLFFGSGTQLSVL.

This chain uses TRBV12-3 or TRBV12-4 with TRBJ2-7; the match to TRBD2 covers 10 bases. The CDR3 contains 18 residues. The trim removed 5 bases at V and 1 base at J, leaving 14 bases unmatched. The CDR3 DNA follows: TGTGCCAGCAGTCATTACAATCCCCTAGCGGGAGTTTCCTACGAGCAGTACTTC. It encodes CASSHYNPLAGVSYEQYF.

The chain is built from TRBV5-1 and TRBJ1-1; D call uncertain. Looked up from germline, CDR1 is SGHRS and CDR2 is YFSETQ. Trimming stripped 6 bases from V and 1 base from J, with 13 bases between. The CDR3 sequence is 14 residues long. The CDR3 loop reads CASTGGGKNTEAFF. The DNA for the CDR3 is TGCGCCAGCACCGGCGGAGGGAAGAACACTGAAGCTTTCTTT.

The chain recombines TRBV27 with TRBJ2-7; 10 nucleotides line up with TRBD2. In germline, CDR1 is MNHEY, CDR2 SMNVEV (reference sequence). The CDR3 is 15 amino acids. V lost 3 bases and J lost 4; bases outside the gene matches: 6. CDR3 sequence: CASSFLAGVSYEQYF. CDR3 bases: TGTGCCAGCAGTTTTCTAGCGGGAGTTAGTTACGAGCAGTACTTC.

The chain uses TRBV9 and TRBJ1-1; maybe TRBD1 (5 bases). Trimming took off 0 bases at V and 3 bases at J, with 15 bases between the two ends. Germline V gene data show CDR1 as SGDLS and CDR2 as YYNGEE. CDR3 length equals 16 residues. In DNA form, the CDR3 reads TGTGCCAGCAGCGTAGCCGGGGGACCTCGGGACACTGAAGCTTTCTTT. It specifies CASSVAGGPRDTEAFF.

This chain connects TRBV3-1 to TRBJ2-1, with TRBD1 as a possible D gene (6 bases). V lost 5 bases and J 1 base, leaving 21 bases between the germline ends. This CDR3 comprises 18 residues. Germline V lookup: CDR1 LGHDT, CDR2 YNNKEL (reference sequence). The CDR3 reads CASSSSTFRDTSYNEQFF. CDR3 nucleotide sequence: TGTGCCAGCAGCTCCTCGACCTTCCGGGACACGTCCTACAATGAGCAGTTCTTC.

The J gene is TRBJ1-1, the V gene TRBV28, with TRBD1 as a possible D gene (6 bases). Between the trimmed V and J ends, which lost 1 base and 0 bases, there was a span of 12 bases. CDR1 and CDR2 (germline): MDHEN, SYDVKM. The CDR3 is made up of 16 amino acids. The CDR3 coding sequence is TGTGCCAGCAGTTTATCCCCGGACAGTATGAACACTGAAGCTTTCTTT. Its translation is CASSLSPDSMNTEAFF.

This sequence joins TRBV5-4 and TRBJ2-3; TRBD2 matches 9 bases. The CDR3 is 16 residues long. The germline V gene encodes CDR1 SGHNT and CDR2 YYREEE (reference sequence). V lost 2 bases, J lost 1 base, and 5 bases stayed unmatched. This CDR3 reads CASSFSGGGGTDTQYF. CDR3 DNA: TGTGCCAGCAGCTTTAGCGGGGGTGGGGGCACAGATACGCAGTATTTT.

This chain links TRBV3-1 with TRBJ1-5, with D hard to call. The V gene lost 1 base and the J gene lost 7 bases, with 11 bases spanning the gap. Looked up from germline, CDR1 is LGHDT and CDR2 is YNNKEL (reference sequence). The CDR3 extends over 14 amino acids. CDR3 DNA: TGTGCCAGCAGCCAAGTCTCGGAAAGCCAGCCCCAGCATTTT. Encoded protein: CASSQVSESQPQHF.

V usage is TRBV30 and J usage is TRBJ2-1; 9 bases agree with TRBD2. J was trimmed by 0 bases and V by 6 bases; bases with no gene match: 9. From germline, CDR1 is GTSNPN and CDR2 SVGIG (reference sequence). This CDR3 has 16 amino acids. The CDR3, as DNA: TGTGCCTGTTATCCCCTAGCGGGGAGCTCCTACAATGAGCAGTTCTTC. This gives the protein CACYPLAGSSYNEQFF.

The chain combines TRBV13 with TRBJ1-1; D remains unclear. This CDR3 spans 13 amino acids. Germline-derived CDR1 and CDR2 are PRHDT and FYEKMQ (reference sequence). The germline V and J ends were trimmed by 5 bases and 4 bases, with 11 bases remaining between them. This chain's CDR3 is CASSRIMGTEAFF. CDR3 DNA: TGTGCCAGCAGCCGCATTATGGGCACTGAAGCTTTCTTT.

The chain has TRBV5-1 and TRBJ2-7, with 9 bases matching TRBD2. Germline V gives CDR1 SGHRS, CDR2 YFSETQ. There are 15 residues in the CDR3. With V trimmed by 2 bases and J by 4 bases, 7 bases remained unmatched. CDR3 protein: CASSLATAGGYEQYF. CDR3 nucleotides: TGCGCCAGCAGCTTAGCAACTGCGGGAGGGTACGAGCAGTACTTC.

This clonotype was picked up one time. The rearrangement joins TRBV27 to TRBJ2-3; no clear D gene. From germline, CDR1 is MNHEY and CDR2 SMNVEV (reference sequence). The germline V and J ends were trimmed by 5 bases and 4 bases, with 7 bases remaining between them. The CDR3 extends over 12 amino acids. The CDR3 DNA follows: TGTGCCAGCAGTAGGGTTGCAGATACGCAGTATTTT. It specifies CASSRVADTQYF.

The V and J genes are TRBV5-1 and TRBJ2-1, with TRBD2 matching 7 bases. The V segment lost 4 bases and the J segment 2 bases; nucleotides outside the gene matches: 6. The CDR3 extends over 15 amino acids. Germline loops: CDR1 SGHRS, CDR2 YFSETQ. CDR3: CASSPSGTTYNEQFF. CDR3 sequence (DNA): TGCGCCAGCAGCCCCAGCGGGACCACCTACAATGAGCAGTTCTTC.

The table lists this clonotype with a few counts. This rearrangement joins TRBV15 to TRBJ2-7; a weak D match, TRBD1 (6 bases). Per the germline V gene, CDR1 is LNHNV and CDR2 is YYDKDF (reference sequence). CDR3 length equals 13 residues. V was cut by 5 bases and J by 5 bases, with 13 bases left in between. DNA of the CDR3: TGTGCCACCAGCCCCGACAGGTTCGACGAGCAGTACTTC. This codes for CATSPDRFDEQYF. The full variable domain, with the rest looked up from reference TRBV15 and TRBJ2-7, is DAMVIQNPRYQVTQFGKPVTLSCSQTLNHNVMYWYQQKSSQAPKLLFHYYDKDFNNEADTPDNFQSRRPNTSFCFLDIRSPGLGDTAMYLCATSPDRFDEQYFGPGTRLTVT.

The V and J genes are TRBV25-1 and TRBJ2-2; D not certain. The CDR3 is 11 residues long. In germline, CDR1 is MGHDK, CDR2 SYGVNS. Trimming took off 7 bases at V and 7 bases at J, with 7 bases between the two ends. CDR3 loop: CASIEDGELFF. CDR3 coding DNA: TGTGCCAGCATAGAAGACGGGGAGCTGTTTTTT.

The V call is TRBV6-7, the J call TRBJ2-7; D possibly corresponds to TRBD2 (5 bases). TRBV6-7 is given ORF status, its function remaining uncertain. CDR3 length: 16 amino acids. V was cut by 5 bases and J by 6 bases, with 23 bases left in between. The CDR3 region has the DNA TGTGCCAGCAGTACCGCCCTCCGGGATCCCCCTCTCGAGCAGTACTTC. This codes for CASSTALRDPPLEQYF.

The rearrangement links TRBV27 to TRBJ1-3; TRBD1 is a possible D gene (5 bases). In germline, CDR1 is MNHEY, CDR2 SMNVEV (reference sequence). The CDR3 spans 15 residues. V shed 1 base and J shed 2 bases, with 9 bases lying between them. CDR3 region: CASSLWGTAGNTIYF. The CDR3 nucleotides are TGTGCCAGCAGTTTATGGGGGACGGCTGGAAACACCATATATTTT.

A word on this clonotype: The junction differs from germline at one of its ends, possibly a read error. The CDR3 protein is CASSAGLAEYNDQFF. The CDR3 DNA sequence: TGTGCCAGCAGCGCTGGACTAGCGGAATACAATGATCAGTTCTTC. This chain joins TRBV2 and TRBJ2-1; TRBD2 aligns across 10 bases. The V gene's germline CDR1 is SNHLY and CDR2 FYNNEI. The CDR3 length is 15 residues. The variable domain in full, completed from reference TRBV2 and TRBJ2-1, reads EPEVTQTPSHQVTQMGQEVILRCVPISNHLYFYWYRQILGQKVEFLVSFYNNEISEKSEIFDDQFSVERPDGSNFTLKIRSTKLEDSAMYFCASSAGLAEYNDQFFGPGTRLTVL.

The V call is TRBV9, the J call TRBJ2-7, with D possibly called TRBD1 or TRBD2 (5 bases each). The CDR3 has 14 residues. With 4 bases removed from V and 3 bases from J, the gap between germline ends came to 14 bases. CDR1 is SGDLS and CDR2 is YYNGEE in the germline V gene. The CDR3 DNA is TGTGCCAGCAGCTTCCGGGACGGGTACTACGAGCAGTACTTC. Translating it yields CASSFRDGYYEQYF.

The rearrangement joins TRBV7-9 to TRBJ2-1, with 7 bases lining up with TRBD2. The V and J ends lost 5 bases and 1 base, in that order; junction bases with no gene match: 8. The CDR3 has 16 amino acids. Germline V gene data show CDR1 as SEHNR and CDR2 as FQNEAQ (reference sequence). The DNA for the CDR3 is TGTGCCAGCAGCGGAGGCCAGGGAGGGTCCTACAATGAGCAGTTCTTC. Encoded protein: CASSGGQGGSYNEQFF.

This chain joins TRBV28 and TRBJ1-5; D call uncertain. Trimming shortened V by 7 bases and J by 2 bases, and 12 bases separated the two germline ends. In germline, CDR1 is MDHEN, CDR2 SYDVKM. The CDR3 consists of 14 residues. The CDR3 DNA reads TGTGCCAGCATTCGGCCCGGGGGCAATCAGCCCCAGCATTTT. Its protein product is CASIRPGGNQPQHF. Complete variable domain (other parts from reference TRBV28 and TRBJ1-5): DVKVTQSSRYLVKRTGEKVFLECVQDMDHENMFWYRQDPGLGLRLIYFSYDVKMKEKGDIPEGYSVSREKKERFSLILESASTNQTSMYLCASIRPGGNQPQHFGDGTRLSIL.